This T cell receptor (beta chain) originates from a study of blood T cell repertoires in COVID-19. CDR1 and CDR2 (germline): SEHNR, FQNEAQ (reference sequence). V gave up 1 base and J gave up 3 bases; unmatched junction bases: 2. This CDR3 has 15 amino acids. In the original workflow: From reference gene primer amplification, estimates of nucleated cell counts were derived. This table comes from immunoSEQ multiplex PCR, and its TCRdb copy is limited to in-frame clones, with some not included. The V and J calls and clone size come from that table; D and trimming were worked out from the DNA. Here the sample spans 150,000 to 180,000 clones, roughly nine tenths being singletons.

The chain combines TRBV7-9 with TRBJ2-1; 8 bases map to TRBD1. Sample: peripheral blood. The receptor was derived from a man in his forties or fifties with acute or convalescent COVID-19. CDR3 sequence reads: CASSLGTGFYNEQFF. The CDR3 bases are TGTGCCAGCAGCTTAGGGACAGGGTTCTACAATGAGCAGTTCTTC.